This T cell receptor beta chain was profiled in a study of Graves' ophthalmopathy and Graves' hyperthyroidism. Study-level information: Before any treatment was given, at initial diagnosis, peripheral blood was collected. The study, taken as a whole, reports: With a specificity of around 76% and a sensitivity of about 71%, the model predicted ophthalmopathy progression.

This clonotype was seen at least ten times. The antigen is not known. Amplification from RNA transcripts yielded the TCR beta CDR3 regions. A first-round RT-PCR used HTBI primers, followed by a second-round multiplex PCR. MiXCR, applied by TCRdb to the multiplex PCR reads, yields one record per CDR3 protein. The sample has 300,000 to 400,000 distinct CDR3 sequences, 15% to 20% seen once. For donors with ophthalmopathy, the disease showed moderate-to-severe activity, reached CAS ≥3 and NOSPECS ≥4, and had lasted under 3 months. Diagnosis was based on clinical symptoms, serum thyroxine, TRAb, thyroid ultrasound and orbital computed tomography. The V end was cut by 4 bases, the J end by 7 bases, with 11 bases between. In germline, CDR1 is LNHNV, CDR2 YYDKDF (reference sequence). CDR3 length equals 14 residues.

Input material: peripheral blood. This TCR derives from an adult man with Graves' ophthalmopathy. The V and J genes are TRBV15 and TRBJ1-6; D is unresolved. The DNA of the CDR3 is TGTGCCACCAGCACCCAGACGAGGAATTCACCCCTCCACTTT. Residues: CATSTQTRNSPLHF.